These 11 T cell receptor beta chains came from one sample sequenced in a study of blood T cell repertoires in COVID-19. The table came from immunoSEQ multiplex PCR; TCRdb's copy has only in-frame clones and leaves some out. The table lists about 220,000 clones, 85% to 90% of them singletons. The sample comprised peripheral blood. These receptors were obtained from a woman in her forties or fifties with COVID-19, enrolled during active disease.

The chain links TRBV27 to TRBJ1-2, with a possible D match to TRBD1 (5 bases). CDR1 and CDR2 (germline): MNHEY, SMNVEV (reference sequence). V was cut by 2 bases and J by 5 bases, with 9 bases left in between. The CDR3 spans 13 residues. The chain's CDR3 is CASSLREGYGYTF. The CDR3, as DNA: TGTGCCAGCAGTTTAAGGGAGGGGTATGGCTACACCTTC.

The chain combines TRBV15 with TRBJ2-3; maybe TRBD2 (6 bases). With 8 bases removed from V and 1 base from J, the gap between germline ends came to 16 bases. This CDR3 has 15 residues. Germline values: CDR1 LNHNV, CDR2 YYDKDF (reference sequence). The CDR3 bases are TGTGCCACCTATCAGAGGCGGGGCGGCACAGATACGCAGTATTTT. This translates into CATYQRRGGTDTQYF.

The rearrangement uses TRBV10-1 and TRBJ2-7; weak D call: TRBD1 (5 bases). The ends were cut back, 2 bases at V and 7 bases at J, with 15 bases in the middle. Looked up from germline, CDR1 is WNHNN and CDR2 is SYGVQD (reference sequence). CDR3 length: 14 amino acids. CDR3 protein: CASSEGQGLEEQYV. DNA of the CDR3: TGCGCCAGCAGTGAGGGTCAGGGCCTAGAGGAGCAGTACGTC.

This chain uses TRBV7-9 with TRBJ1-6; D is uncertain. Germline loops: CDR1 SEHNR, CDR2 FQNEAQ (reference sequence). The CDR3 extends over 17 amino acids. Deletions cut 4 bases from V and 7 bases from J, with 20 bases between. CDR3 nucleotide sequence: TGTGCCAGCAGCTCCTCGGGCGGCAGAGGAGGAAATTCACCCCTCCACTTT. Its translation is CASSSSGGRGGNSPLHF. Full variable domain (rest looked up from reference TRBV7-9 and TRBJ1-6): DTGVSQNPRHKITKRGQNVTFRCDPISEHNRLYWYRQTLGQGPEFLTYFQNEAQLEKSRLLSDRFSAERPKGSFSTLEIQRTEQGDSAMYLCASSSSGGRGGNSPLHFGNGTRLTVT.

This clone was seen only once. CDR3 loop: CAISEAGREQYV. CDR3 in DNA: TGTGCCATCAGTGAGGCGGGACGGGAGCAGTACGTC. The rearrangement links TRBV10-3 to TRBJ2-7; D is perhaps TRBD2 (6 bases). The CDR3 length is 12 residues. Trimming took off 2 bases at V and 7 bases at J, with 9 bases between the two ends. Germline CDR1 and CDR2: ENHRY and SYGVKD.

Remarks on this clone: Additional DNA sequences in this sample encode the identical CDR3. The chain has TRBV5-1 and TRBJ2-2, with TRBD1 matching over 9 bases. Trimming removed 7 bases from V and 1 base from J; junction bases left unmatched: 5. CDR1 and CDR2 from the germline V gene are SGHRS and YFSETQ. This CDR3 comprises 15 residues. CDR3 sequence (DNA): TGCGCCAGCGGGCTGGGACAGGGGAACACCGGGGAGCTGTTTTTT. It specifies CASGLGQGNTGELFF.

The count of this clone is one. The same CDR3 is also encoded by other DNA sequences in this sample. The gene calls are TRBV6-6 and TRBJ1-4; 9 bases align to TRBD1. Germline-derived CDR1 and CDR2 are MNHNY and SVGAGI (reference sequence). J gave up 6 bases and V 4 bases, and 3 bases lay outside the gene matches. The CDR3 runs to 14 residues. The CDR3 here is CASSLGQGDEKLFF. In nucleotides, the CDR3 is TGTGCCAGCAGTTTGGGACAGGGAGATGAAAAACTGTTTTTT.

CDR3 DNA sequence: TGTGCCAGCAGCGTCGGACAGTTGTCTGGAAACACCATATATTTT. It codes for CASSVGQLSGNTIYF. The rearrangement joins TRBV9 to TRBJ1-3; D perhaps matches TRBD1 (6 bases). The CDR3 extends over 15 amino acids. Trimming shortened V by 2 bases and J by 1 base, and 10 bases separated the two germline ends. Germline-derived CDR1 and CDR2 are SGDLS and YYNGEE.

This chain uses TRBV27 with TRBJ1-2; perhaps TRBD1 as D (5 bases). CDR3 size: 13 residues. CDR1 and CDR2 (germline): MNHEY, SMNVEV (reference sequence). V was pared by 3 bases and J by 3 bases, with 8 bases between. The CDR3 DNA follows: TGTGCCAGCAGTTTGGGGCGGCACTATGGCTACACCTTC. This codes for CASSLGRHYGYTF.

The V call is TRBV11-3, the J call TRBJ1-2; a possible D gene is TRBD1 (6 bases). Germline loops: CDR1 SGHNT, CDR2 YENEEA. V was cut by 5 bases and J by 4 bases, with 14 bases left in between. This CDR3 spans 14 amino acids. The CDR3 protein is CASSQQTGAYGYTF. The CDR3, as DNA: TGTGCCAGCAGCCAGCAGACAGGTGCCTATGGCTACACCTTC. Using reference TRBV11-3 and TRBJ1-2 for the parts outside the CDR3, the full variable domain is EAGVVQSPRYKIIEKKQPVAFWCNPISGHNTLYWYLQNLGQGPELLIRYENEEAVDDSQLPKDRFSAERLKGVDSTLKIQPAELGDSAVYLCASSQQTGAYGYTFGSGTRLTVV.

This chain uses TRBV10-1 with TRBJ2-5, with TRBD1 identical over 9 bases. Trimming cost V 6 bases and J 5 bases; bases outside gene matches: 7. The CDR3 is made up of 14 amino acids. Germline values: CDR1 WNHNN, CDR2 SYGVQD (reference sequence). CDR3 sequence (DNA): TGCGCCAGCAGCGGGACAGGGAAAGGGGAGACCCAGTACTTC. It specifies CASSGTGKGETQYF.